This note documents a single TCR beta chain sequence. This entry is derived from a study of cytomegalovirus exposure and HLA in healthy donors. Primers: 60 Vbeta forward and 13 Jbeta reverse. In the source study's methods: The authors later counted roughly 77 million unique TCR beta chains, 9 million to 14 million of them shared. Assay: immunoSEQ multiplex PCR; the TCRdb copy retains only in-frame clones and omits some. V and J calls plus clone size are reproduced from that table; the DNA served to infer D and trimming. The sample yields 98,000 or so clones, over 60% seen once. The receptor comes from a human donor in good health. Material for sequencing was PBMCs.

The CDR3 DNA follows: TGCGCCAGCAGCTTGAGACAGATTAATTCACCCCTCCACTTT. This encodes CASSLRQINSPLHF. The chain is built from TRBV5-1 and TRBJ1-6, with D perhaps TRBD1 (5 bases). The CDR3 runs 14 residues. Between the trimmed V and J ends, which lost 1 base and 6 bases, there was a span of 8 bases. Germline loops: CDR1 SGHRS, CDR2 YFSETQ.